Detailed here is one T cell receptor (beta chain). Its specificity is unknown. This CDR3 has 17 residues. Trimming at V came to 7 bases and at J to 0 bases, leaving 11 bases not matched to a gene. Germline-derived CDR1 and CDR2 are SGHRS and YFSETQ. The sample comes from a study of cytomegalovirus exposure and HLA in healthy donors. It was with 60 Vbeta and 13 Jbeta primers that the PCR ran. Sequencing used immunoSEQ multiplex PCR; TCRdb keeps in-frame clones, though not all of them. Here the sample spans a few hundred thousand clones, 80% to 90% being singletons. Study results and caveats: TCR beta chain V- and J-gene trimming was linked, in a later analysis, to a missense variant in DCLRE1C. Specific recognition of CMV antigens was confirmed in vitro for a few chains (all CMV-associated). Most of the CMV-associated TCR beta chains (in a later analysis) appeared to be HLA-restricted.

This receptor was identified in a woman in her forties in good health and CMV-seropositive. The chain is built from TRBV5-1 and TRBJ1-3, with TRBD1 matching over 9 bases. What was sequenced was PBMCs. The CDR3, as DNA: TGCGCCAGCGCATTGGTGGACAGGGGTTTCTCTGGAAACACCATATATTTT. Protein sequence: CASALVDRGFSGNTIYF.